The sequence of this T cell receptor (beta chain) was determined in a study of blood T cells in healthy people across ages. Study-wide results and caveats: TCR beta diversity, measured per million T cells, fell in a roughly linear way with age.

Primed by a sample-barcoded 5' primer and a J-beta primer mix, a second PCR proceeded for roughly 7 to 11 cycles. The authors tagged each cDNA molecule using a template-switch adaptor with 12 random nucleotides. TCRdb ran MiXCR on the 5' RACE reads and lists one entry per CDR3 protein. The sample yields approximately 1.5 million distinct CDR3 sequences, about 45% seen once. Only a few counts were recorded for this clonotype. Antigen: not known. This clonotype was obtained from a woman in her late teens or twenties in good health. The sequencing sample was made of blood.

CDR3: CASRTGPYHGDTEAFF. CDR3 DNA: TGTGCCAGCAGAACGGGGCCCTACCACGGGGACACTGAAGCTTTCTTT. The chain has TRBV6-2 or TRBV6-3 and TRBJ1-1; TRBD1 is a possible D gene (5 bases). Per germline, CDR1 MNHEY and CDR2 SVGEGT. V shed 6 bases and J shed 3 bases, with 20 bases lying between them. This CDR3 region has 16 residues.